The T cell receptor beta chain described here comes from a study of T cell changes during pregnancy in multiple sclerosis. Trimming left V 2 bases short and J 6 bases short, with 13 bases between. CDR1 is MDHEN and CDR2 is SYDVKM in the germline V gene. This CDR3 region has 14 residues. Sequencing was performed with immunoSEQ multiplex PCR; in TCRdb, only in-frame clones are kept and a portion is missing. The table has tens of thousands of clones, 80% to 95% seen once. The clonotype comes from a female donor with multiple sclerosis, enrolled in a pregnancy study. Material: CD4+ T cells from peripheral blood mononuclear cells, obtained in the third trimester of pregnancy. The V and J genes are TRBV28 and TRBJ1-1, with a weak D call TRBD1 (5 bases). The CDR3 sequence: CASSLTRDLAEAFF. Here the CDR3 DNA reads TGTGCCAGCAGTTTAACCAGGGATTTGGCTGAAGCTTTCTTT.